This T cell receptor (beta chain) appears in the sequencing data of a study of PD-L1 blockade in urothelial cancer. CDR1 and CDR2 (germline): MRHNA, SNTAGT. V was pared by 0 bases and J by 3 bases, with 4 bases of the junction left unmatched. The CDR3 covers 16 residues. This clone is termed large. Measured with immunoSEQ multiplex PCR; TCRdb has only the in-frame clones, and not every one. Of about 41,000 clones in the sample, approximately 80% were seen once. The material was PBMCs, obtained around atezolizumab (anti-PD-L1) treatment. This TCR was recovered from a man aged 55 to 70 with urothelial cancer. The chain combines TRBV6-4 with TRBJ2-3, with TRBD2 identical over 9 bases. The CDR3 loop is CASSDSASGATDTQYF. CDR3 bases: TGTGCCAGCAGTGACTCGGCTAGCGGGGCTACAGATACGCAGTATTTT.